The sequence of this TCR beta chain was determined in a study of blood T cells in healthy people across ages. The CDR3 is made up of 11 amino acids. Germline V gives CDR1 SQVTM, CDR2 ANQGSEA. The ends were cut back, 8 bases at V and 11 bases at J, with 18 bases in the middle. Then a second PCR, running roughly 7 to 12 cycles, was carried out with a sample-barcoded 5' primer and a J-beta primer mix. TCRdb fed the 5' RACE reads into MiXCR, producing one record per CDR3 protein. Here the sample spans 950,000 to 1,200,000 distinct CDR3 sequences, around two fifths being singletons. The source is a man younger than 30 in good health. Sequenced: blood. The chain is built from TRBV29-1 and TRBJ1-1; D is ambiguous. Written as DNA, the CDR3 is TGCAGCTCCTTGAGGGATGGGGTGGCTTTCTTT. It yields the protein CSSLRDGVAFF.